The 26 T cell receptor beta chains listed next were all sequenced from one sample in a study of control samples from healthy donors and cancer patients. Generated by immunoSEQ multiplex PCR, the TCRdb table keeps only in-frame clones and is missing some. Among roughly 150,000 clones listed, about 86% were seen once. Sample: blood. These receptors originate from a man younger than 35 in good health.

The chain is built from TRBV24-1 and TRBJ2-5, with 9 bases lining up with TRBD1. CDR1 and CDR2 (germline): KGHDR, SFDVKD. This CDR3 region has 14 residues. V dropped 4 bases and J dropped 4; count of bases not matched to a gene: 3. The CDR3 DNA follows: TGTGCCACCAGTGACTTGGACAGGGGAGAGACCCAGTACTTC. This codes for CATSDLDRGETQYF.

The rearrangement links TRBV27 to TRBJ2-7; tentative D call: TRBD1 (6 bases). Trimming shortened V by 3 bases and J by 4 bases, and 10 bases separated the two germline ends. Germline CDR1 MNHEY, CDR2 SMNVEV (reference sequence). CDR3 length: 13 amino acids. CDR3 region: CASSFAGEYEQYF. Here the CDR3 DNA reads TGTGCCAGCAGTTTCGCAGGGGAGTACGAGCAGTACTTC.

The CDR3 reads CASSYRGTGAHEQYF. The CDR3 DNA is TGTGCCAGCAGTTACCGCGGGACAGGCGCCCACGAGCAGTACTTC. The chain is built from TRBV6-6 and TRBJ2-7, with 8 bases aligning to TRBD1. Germline CDR1 MNHNY, CDR2 SVGAGI (reference sequence). The CDR3 consists of 15 residues. The V gene end was trimmed by 2 bases and the J gene end by 5 bases; junction bases not matched to a gene: 8.

The chain joins TRBV2 to TRBJ2-5; unclear D gene. Trimming stripped 6 bases from V and 0 bases from J, with 11 bases between. The CDR3 consists of 14 residues. Germline V CDR1 and CDR2: SNHLY, FYNNEI. CDR3 residues: CASRRTEYQETQYF. The CDR3 nucleotides are TGTGCCAGCAGGAGGACCGAGTACCAAGAGACCCAGTACTTC.

The V and J genes are TRBV13 and TRBJ1-3; a possible D gene is TRBD1 (5 bases). CDR1 is PRHDT, CDR2 FYEKMQ, per germline (reference sequence). V was cut by 3 bases and J by 2 bases, with 5 bases left in between. The CDR3 has 13 residues. The CDR3 DNA sequence: TGTGCCAGCAGCTTGGGACCTGGAAACACCATATATTTT. As protein: CASSLGPGNTIYF.

The rearrangement links TRBV6-1 to TRBJ1-2; TRBD1 is a possible D gene (6 bases). Trimming cost V 2 bases and J 9 bases, with 22 bases left between them. There are 16 residues in the CDR3. In germline, CDR1 is MNHNS, CDR2 SASEGT. CDR3 amino acids: CASSESLFRGAKSYTF. In DNA form, the CDR3 reads TGTGCCAGCAGTGAATCTCTATTTCGGGGGGCTAAGAGCTACACCTTC.

The V and J genes are TRBV5-5 and TRBJ1-1; unclear D gene. CDR3 size: 17 residues. V dropped 0 bases and J dropped 0 bases, with 15 bases sitting between them. Looked up from germline, CDR1 is SGHKS and CDR2 is YYEKEE (reference sequence). CDR3 amino acids: CASSLEALTPMNTEAFF. CDR3 coding DNA: TGTGCCAGCAGCTTGGAGGCCCTAACGCCCATGAACACTGAAGCTTTCTTT.

This chain links TRBV9 with TRBJ1-1; D gene uncertain. CDR3 length: 13 residues. V lost 2 bases and J lost 1, with 6 bases in between. Germline V gene data show CDR1 as SGDLS and CDR2 as YYNGEE. Here the CDR3 DNA reads TGTGCCAGCAGCGTGATATGGAACACTGAAGCTTTCTTT. The encoded protein is CASSVIWNTEAFF. The full variable domain, its missing parts supplied by reference TRBV9 and TRBJ1-1, is DSGVTQTPKHLITATGQRVTLRCSPRSGDLSVYWYQQSLDQGLQFLIQYYNGEERAKGNILERFSAQQFPDLHSELNLSSLELGDSALYFCASSVIWNTEAFFGQGTRLTVV.

DNA of the CDR3: TGTGCCAGCAGCTTAGACCCTTCCTACGAGCAGTACTTC. Protein sequence: CASSLDPSYEQYF. The chain carries TRBV11-2 and TRBJ2-7; the D is unclear. Per the germline V gene, CDR1 is SGHAT and CDR2 is FQNNGV. V was trimmed by 0 bases and J by 1 base, leaving 4 bases between them. The CDR3 totals 13 residues.

J is TRBJ1-2 and V is TRBV18, with D hard to call. The CDR3 covers 13 residues. Trimming removed 2 bases at V and 1 base at J, with 5 bases between. Germline V gives CDR1 KGHSH, CDR2 LQKENI. The CDR3 DNA reads as TGTGCCAGCTCACCAAAGGGTAACTATGGCTACACCTTC. Translating gives CASSPKGNYGYTF.

This clone was seen just once. This sequence joins TRBV4-2 and TRBJ2-3; a weak D match, TRBD2 (7 bases). The length of the CDR3 is 16 residues. V gave up 4 bases and J gave up 7 bases, with 21 bases separating them. Germline V lookup: CDR1 LGHNA, CDR2 YNFKEQ. This CDR3 reads CASSPFLGGRNHTQYF. CDR3 nucleotide sequence: TGTGCCAGCAGCCCCTTCTTGGGGGGGCGGAACCATACGCAGTATTTT.

This clone was seen only once. The chain combines TRBV7-9 with TRBJ1-4; no reliable D call. The V gene lost 1 base and the J gene lost 7 bases, with 10 bases spanning the gap. Germline loops: CDR1 SEHNR, CDR2 FQNEAQ (reference sequence). The CDR3 is 14 amino acids. The CDR3 here is CASSLGRGGEKLFF. CDR3 coding DNA: TGTGCCAGCAGCTTAGGACGCGGAGGTGAAAAACTGTTTTTT. The variable domain in full, completed from reference TRBV7-9 and TRBJ1-4, reads DTGVSQNPRHKITKRGQNVTFRCDPISEHNRLYWYRQTLGQGPEFLTYFQNEAQLEKSRLLSDRFSAERPKGSFSTLEIQRTEQGDSAMYLCASSLGRGGEKLFFGSGTQLSVL.

The genes are TRBV5-1 and TRBJ2-2; the match to TRBD1 covers 8 bases. Per germline, CDR1 SGHRS and CDR2 YFSETQ. The V gene end was trimmed by 0 bases and the J gene end by 5 bases; junction bases not matched to a gene: 3. CDR3 size: 15 residues. As DNA, the CDR3 is TGCGCCAGCAGCTTGGAGACAGGGGAGACCGGGGAGCTGTTTTTT. Amino acids: CASSLETGETGELFF.

The chain is built from TRBV7-9 and TRBJ1-2; D is uncertain. V shed 1 base and J shed 3 bases, with 9 bases lying between them. The V gene's germline CDR1 is SEHNR and CDR2 FQNEAQ (reference sequence). The length of the CDR3 is 14 residues. The DNA of the CDR3 is TGTGCCAGCAGCTTAGATGGGGTGGACTATGGCTACACCTTC. Translation: CASSLDGVDYGYTF.

The chain combines TRBV4-1 with TRBJ1-1; D call uncertain. Germline V gene sequence: CDR1 MGHRA, CDR2 YSYEKL. The CDR3 is made up of 17 amino acids. V lost 0 bases and J 1 base, leaving 15 bases between the germline ends. CDR3 residues: CASSQEMRVRTNTEAFF. The CDR3 nucleotides read TGCGCCAGCAGCCAAGAAATGAGGGTCAGGACGAACACTGAAGCTTTCTTT.

The chain carries TRBV5-1 and TRBJ2-1; tentative D call: TRBD2 (7 bases). This CDR3 region has 16 residues. CDR1 is SGHRS, CDR2 YFSETQ, per germline. Trimming removed 0 bases from V and 7 bases from J, with 17 bases in between. CDR3 amino acids: CASSLAAGAGVNEQFF. The CDR3 DNA is TGCGCCAGCAGCTTGGCCGCGGGGGCCGGTGTGAATGAGCAGTTCTTC.

CDR3 loop: CASSPSNTGELFF. CDR3 DNA: TGTGCCAGCTCACCATCGAACACCGGGGAGCTGTTTTTT. This chain links TRBV18 with TRBJ2-2; D is unresolved. V was clipped by 2 bases and J by 0 bases, with 1 base between them. Germline CDR1 and CDR2: KGHSH and LQKENI. The CDR3 runs to 13 residues.

The rearrangement joins TRBV7-2 to TRBJ2-7, with D perhaps being TRBD1 or TRBD2 (5 bases each). Trimming removed 4 bases at V and 0 bases at J, with 16 bases between. This CDR3 has 16 amino acids. Germline V gives CDR1 SGHTA, CDR2 FQGNSA. The CDR3 here is CASSSSGKRSSYEQYF. The CDR3 bases are TGTGCCAGCAGCTCCTCAGGGAAGCGGAGCTCCTACGAGCAGTACTTC.

The count of this clone is one. V usage is TRBV6-1 and J usage is TRBJ2-7, with 10 bases matching TRBD1. The CDR3 has 15 residues. After removal of 3 bases from V and 3 bases from J, the junction contained 5 bases not matched to a gene. Germline CDR1 and CDR2: MNHNS and SASEGT. CDR3 region: CASSEPGQGYYEQYF. The CDR3 DNA is TGTGCCAGCAGTGAGCCGGGACAGGGGTACTACGAGCAGTACTTC.

The rearrangement uses TRBV9 and TRBJ1-6, with D perhaps TRBD1 (6 bases). This CDR3 is built from 15 residues. In germline, CDR1 is SGDLS, CDR2 YYNGEE. Trimming shortened V by 4 bases and J by 7 bases, and 15 bases separated the two germline ends. DNA for the CDR3: TGTGCCAGCAGCTCGGGACATACAAAAAATTCACCCCTCCACTTT. Protein product: CASSSGHTKNSPLHF.

This chain joins TRBV9 and TRBJ1-3; no definite D call. Germline-derived CDR1 and CDR2 are SGDLS and YYNGEE. The CDR3 is 15 amino acids. With 0 bases removed from V and 1 base from J, the gap between germline ends came to 8 bases. CDR3 residues: CASSVGLGSGNTIYF. The CDR3 DNA is TGTGCCAGCAGCGTAGGGTTAGGGTCTGGAAACACCATATATTTT.

The genes are TRBV9 and TRBJ2-3, with 7 bases aligning to TRBD2. The CDR3 runs to 13 residues. Germline V gene data show CDR1 as SGDLS and CDR2 as YYNGEE. Losses at the gene ends were 2 bases for V and 4 bases for J; bases not matched to a gene: 1. The CDR3 protein is CASSVGGSDTQYF. The CDR3 coding sequence is TGTGCCAGCAGCGTGGGGGGGTCAGATACGCAGTATTTT.

V usage is TRBV9 and J usage is TRBJ2-3, with TRBD1 identical over 9 bases. The V gene's germline CDR1 is SGDLS and CDR2 YYNGEE. This CDR3 contains 15 residues. Unmatched junction bases numbered 6, after V lost 3 bases and J lost 4 bases. The CDR3 protein is CASSARDRESDTQYF. The CDR3 bases are TGTGCCAGCAGCGCGCGGGACAGGGAATCAGATACGCAGTATTTT.

The table lists this clone with a few counts. The rearrangement uses TRBV27 and TRBJ2-7; TRBD1 might be the D (5 bases). Trimming took 6 bases from V and 6 from J, leaving 18 bases between them. Germline lookup yields CDR1 MNHEY and CDR2 SMNVEV (reference sequence). The CDR3 loop spans 14 amino acids. CDR3 bases: TGTGCCAGCAGGCCAGGTGCAGGGTTGGGCGAGCAGTACTTC. Its protein product is CASRPGAGLGEQYF.

The V gene is TRBV9, the J gene TRBJ2-5; the D gene is possibly TRBD2 (6 bases). Trimming stripped 4 bases from V and 2 bases from J, with 15 bases between. Germline V gene sequence: CDR1 SGDLS, CDR2 YYNGEE. The CDR3 covers 15 residues. For the CDR3, the DNA is TGTGCCAGCAGCCCCCCCCACCGGGAGCAAGAGACCCAGTACTTC. As protein: CASSPPHREQETQYF.

This clone was seen a few times. CDR3 protein: CASSEPVTGGYEQYF. As DNA, the CDR3 is TGTGCCAGCAGTGAACCCGTGACAGGGGGCTACGAGCAGTACTTC. V is TRBV2 and J is TRBJ2-7; 9 nucleotides line up with TRBD1. The CDR3 is 15 amino acids. V lost 2 bases to trimming and J lost 3 bases; unmatched junction nucleotides: 5. CDR1 is SNHLY and CDR2 is FYNNEI in the germline V gene.